This TCR beta chain was profiled in a study of T cells in Graves' hyperthyroidism and ophthalmopathy. Looking at the study overall: It was at initial diagnosis, before any treatment, that peripheral blood was collected. Findings and limits, study-wide: Most expanded thyroid clonotypes above 0.001 also appeared in blood.

Ophthalmopathy cases met thresholds of Clinical Activity Score at least 3, NOSPECS grade at least 4 and duration under 3 months. Any patient presenting with uncontrolled infection, other autoimmune disease, pregnancy or lactation was left out. The CDR3 regions of TCR beta were amplified from RNA transcripts. The TCR CDR3 was amplified in a first-round RT-PCR using the HTBI primer set. TCRdb ran MiXCR on the multiplex PCR reads and lists one entry per CDR3 protein. The table shows approximately 400,000 distinct CDR3 sequences, with 14% occurring only once. This clonotype has a handful of counts. Antigen: not known. The CDR3 is 15 amino acids. V was clipped by 6 bases and J by 5 bases; unmatched bases: 12. The germline CDR1 and CDR2 sequences are LNHDA and SQIVND (reference sequence).

This TCR was recovered from a woman aged 30 to 39 with Graves' ophthalmopathy. Sequencing was carried out using blood. V is TRBV19 and J is TRBJ1-2, with 7 bases aligning to TRBD1. CDR3 nucleotides: TGTGCCAGTAGGAATACCGGGACAGTACATTATGGCTACACCTTC. It encodes CASRNTGTVHYGYTF. The entire variable domain, with the rest obtained from reference TRBV19 and TRBJ1-2, is as follows: DGGITQSPKYLFRKEGQNVTLSCEQNLNHDAMYWYRQDPGQGLRLIYYSQIVNDFQKGDIAEGYSVSREKKESFPLTVTSAQKNPTAFYLCASRNTGTVHYGYTFGSGTRLTVV.